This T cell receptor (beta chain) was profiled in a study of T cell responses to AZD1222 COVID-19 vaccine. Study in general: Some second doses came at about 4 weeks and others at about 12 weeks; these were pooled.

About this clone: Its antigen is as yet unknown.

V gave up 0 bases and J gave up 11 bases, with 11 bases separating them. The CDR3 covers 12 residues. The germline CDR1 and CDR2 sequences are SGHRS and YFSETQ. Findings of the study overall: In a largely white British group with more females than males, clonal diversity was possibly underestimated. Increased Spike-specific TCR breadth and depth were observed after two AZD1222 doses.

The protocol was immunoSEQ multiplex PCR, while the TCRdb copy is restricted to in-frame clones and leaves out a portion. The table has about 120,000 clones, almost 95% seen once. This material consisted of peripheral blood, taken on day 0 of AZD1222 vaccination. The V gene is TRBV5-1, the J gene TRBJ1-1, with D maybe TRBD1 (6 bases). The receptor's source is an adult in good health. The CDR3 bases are TGCGCCAGCAGCTTGGCCGGACAGTGGGCTTTCTTT. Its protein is CASSLAGQWAFF.